This T cell receptor (beta chain) was sequenced in a study of T cells in Graves' hyperthyroidism and ophthalmopathy. Findings of the study overall: Blood also showed most of the thyroid clonotypes that were expanded above 0.001.

Authors of the study amplified TCR beta CDR3 regions from RNA transcripts. HTBI primers were the set used in a first-round RT-PCR of the TCR CDR3. TCRdb analysed the multiplex PCR reads with MiXCR anew, one entry per CDR3 protein. The sample consists of about 360,000 distinct CDR3 sequences, about 13% of them appearing once. In germline, CDR1 is MNHEY, CDR2 SVGEGT. V dropped 6 bases and J dropped 3; count of bases not matched to a gene: 8. CDR3 length: 16 amino acids. Diagnoses were established using clinical symptoms, serum thyroxine and TRAb, thyroid ultrasound and orbital computed tomography. Source material for PBMCs was around 10 ml fresh peripheral blood. This clonotype came up many times. The antigen is unknown.

The chain couples TRBV6-2 or TRBV6-3 to TRBJ2-6; 7 nucleotides line up with TRBD1. This TCR derives from a young woman with Graves' hyperthyroidism. Sequencing was carried out using blood. Here the CDR3 DNA reads TGTGCCAGCAGCAGGGCAGGGGGAAGTGGGGCCAACGTCCTGACTTTC. Amino acids: CASSRAGGSGANVLTF.